This TCR beta chain was recovered during a study of blood T cell repertoires in COVID-19. On the study more broadly: Donors in the United States, Italy and Spain gave samples during acute or convalescent COVID-19. Nucleic acid was either cDNA or gDNA, and it came from T cells, B-cell-depleted T cells, or PBMCs.

The authors' processing: How many nucleated cells were present was estimated from reference gene primer amplification. Only in-frame clones appear in the TCRdb table, and some are missing; sequencing was by immunoSEQ multiplex PCR. The DNA gave D and trimming, while V, J and clone size come from that table. This sample carries over 250,000 clones, 70% to 90% of them seen once, and the ten largest clones take 10% to 15%. Seattle-derived patients entered the study during active infection and were followed longitudinally. Trimming pared 3 bases from V and 7 bases from J, leaving 10 bases between. The CDR3 is 12 residues long.

Sequencing was carried out using peripheral blood. The J gene is TRBJ2-7, the V gene TRBV12-3 or TRBV12-4; no definite D call. The sequence was obtained from a woman between 65 and 79 years old with COVID-19, enrolled during active disease. CDR3 residues: CASSLVQLEQYF. The CDR3 DNA reads as TGTGCCAGCAGTTTGGTGCAACTAGAGCAGTACTTC.